Included here is one T cell receptor (beta chain) sequence, with context. Per the study methods: By means of reference gene primer amplification, nucleated cell counts were estimated. Sequenced by immunoSEQ multiplex PCR; TCRdb stores in-frame clones only, minus some. Clonal size and the V and J genes are those of that table, whereas D and trimming came from the DNA. Here the sample spans 250,000 to 300,000 clones, roughly 90% being singletons. The sample comes from a study of blood T cell repertoires in COVID-19. Looking at the study overall: Researchers got acute and convalescent COVID-19 samples from the United States, Italy and Spain.

Germline V gene lookup returns CDR1 SGHAT and CDR2 FQNNGV. Trimming shortened V by 5 bases and J by 6 bases, and 8 bases separated the two germline ends. The CDR3 contains 12 residues. Seattle's cohort entered during active infection and was followed longitudinally. This sequence joins TRBV11-2 and TRBJ2-1; D is unclear. The sample comprised peripheral blood. The source is a woman aged 30 to 39 with COVID-19, enrolled during active disease. The chain's CDR3 is CASSPAPNEQFF. CDR3 DNA sequence: TGTGCCAGCAGCCCAGCGCCCAATGAGCAGTTCTTC.